This T cell receptor (beta chain) was documented in a study of T cells after yellow fever vaccination. Germline CDR1 MNHNY, CDR2 SVGAGI (reference sequence). V lost 7 bases, J lost 2 bases, and 14 bases lay in between. The CDR3 runs to 14 residues. For TCR, cDNA came from 5'RACE template switching, which added a universal primer site and UMIs. Each CDR3 protein gets one entry after TCRdb re-called the 5' RACE reads with MiXCR. The data contain around 250,000 distinct CDR3 sequences, 5.2% of them singletons. This clonotype was counted many times. Its antigen is undetermined. Regarding the study as a whole: At approximately 96% for CD4 and around 91% for CD8, most primary-vaccination clones showed up again after the booster.

The source is a man aged 18 to 30 who received the YFV17D yellow fever vaccine. This sample comprised CD4+ T cells sorted from PBMCs, obtained on the day of the yellow fever booster vaccination. The J gene is TRBJ1-2, the V gene TRBV6-6; D might be TRBD1 (6 bases). The CDR3 sequence is CASNQGIRNYGYTF. The DNA of the CDR3 is TGTGCCAGCAATCAGGGGATCAGGAACTATGGCTACACCTTC.